The sequence of this T cell receptor beta chain was determined in a study of beta chain features in type 1 diabetes. The wider study: The number of sorted cells examined across all samples was 107,917,701. Study-wide results and limits: VDJ junctions sequenced from type 1 diabetes patients showed fewer insertions and more deletions. In cDNA sequencing, cells with high TCR expression could be over-represented.

The sample holds one count of this clone. Its matching antigen is unknown. Sequencing targeted expressed TCRB transcripts, as all isolated RNA had been reverse transcribed. Roughly 3.6 million reads, on average, came from each naive, central memory and regulatory T cell sample. Data came from immunoSEQ multiplex PCR; TCRdb stores just in-frame clones and leaves some out. The sample consists of around 160,000 clones, roughly 48% of them appearing once. The V end was cut by 6 bases, the J end by 1 base, with 10 bases between. CDR3 length: 13 amino acids. Germline CDR1 SGHTA, CDR2 FQGNSA. This receptor was obtained from a man aged 18-30 years in good health. This chain joins TRBV7-2 and TRBJ2-7; unclear D gene. Sample: Tregs from blood. DNA of the CDR3: TGTGCCAGCAGTCCGGGTGGTTCCTACGAGCAGTACTTC. Its protein product is CASSPGGSYEQYF.